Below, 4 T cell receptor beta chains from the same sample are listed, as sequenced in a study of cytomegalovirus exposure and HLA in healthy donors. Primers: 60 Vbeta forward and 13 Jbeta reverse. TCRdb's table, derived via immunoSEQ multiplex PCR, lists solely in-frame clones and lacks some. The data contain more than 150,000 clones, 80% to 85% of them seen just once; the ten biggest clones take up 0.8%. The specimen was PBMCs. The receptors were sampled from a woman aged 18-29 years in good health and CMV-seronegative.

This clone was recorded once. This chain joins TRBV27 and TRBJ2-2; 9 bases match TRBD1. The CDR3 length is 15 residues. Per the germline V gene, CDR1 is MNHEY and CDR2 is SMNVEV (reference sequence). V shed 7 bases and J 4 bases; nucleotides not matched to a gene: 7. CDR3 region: CASNTGGAGTGELFF. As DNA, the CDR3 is TGTGCCAGCAATACAGGGGGCGCGGGCACCGGGGAGCTGTTTTTT.

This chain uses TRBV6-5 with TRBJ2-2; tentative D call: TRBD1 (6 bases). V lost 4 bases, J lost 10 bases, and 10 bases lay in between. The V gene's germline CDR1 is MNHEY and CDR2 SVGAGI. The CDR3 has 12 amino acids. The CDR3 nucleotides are TGTGCCAGCAGTTCACGGGACATGGAGCTGTTTTTT. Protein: CASSSRDMELFF.

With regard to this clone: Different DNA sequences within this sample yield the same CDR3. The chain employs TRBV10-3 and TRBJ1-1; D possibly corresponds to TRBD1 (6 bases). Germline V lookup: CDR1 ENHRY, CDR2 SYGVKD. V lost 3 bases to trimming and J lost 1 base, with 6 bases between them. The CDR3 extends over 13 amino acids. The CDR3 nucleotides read TGTGCCATCAGTGAACAGGGGAACACTGAAGCTTTCTTT. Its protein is CAISEQGNTEAFF.

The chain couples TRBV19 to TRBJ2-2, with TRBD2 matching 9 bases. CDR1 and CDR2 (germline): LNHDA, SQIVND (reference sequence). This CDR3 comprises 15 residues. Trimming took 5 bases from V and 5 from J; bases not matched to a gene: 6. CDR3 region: CASSFQTSGTGELFF. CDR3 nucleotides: TGTGCCAGTAGTTTCCAGACTAGCGGAACCGGGGAGCTGTTTTTT. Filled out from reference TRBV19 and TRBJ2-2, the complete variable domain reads DGGITQSPKYLFRKEGQNVTLSCEQNLNHDAMYWYRQDPGQGLRLIYYSQIVNDFQKGDIAEGYSVSREKKESFPLTVTSAQKNPTAFYLCASSFQTSGTGELFFGEGSRLTVL.